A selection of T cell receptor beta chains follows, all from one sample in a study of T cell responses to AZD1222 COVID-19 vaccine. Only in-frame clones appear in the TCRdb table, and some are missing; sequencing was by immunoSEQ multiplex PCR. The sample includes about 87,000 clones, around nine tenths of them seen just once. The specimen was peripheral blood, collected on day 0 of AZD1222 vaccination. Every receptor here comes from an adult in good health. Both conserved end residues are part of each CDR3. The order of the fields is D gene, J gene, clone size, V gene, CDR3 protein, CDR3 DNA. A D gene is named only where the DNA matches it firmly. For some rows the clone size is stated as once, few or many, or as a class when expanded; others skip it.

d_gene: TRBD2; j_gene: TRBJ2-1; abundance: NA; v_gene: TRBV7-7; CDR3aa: CASSLGTSGRAYEQFF; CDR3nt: TGTGCCAGCAGCTTAGGGACTAGCGGGAGGGCCTATGAGCAGTTCTTC
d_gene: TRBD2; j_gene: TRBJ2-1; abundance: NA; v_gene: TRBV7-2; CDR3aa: CASSLAGLAGAYNEQFF; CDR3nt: TGTGCCAGCAGCTTAGCTGGACTAGCGGGAGCCTACAATGAGCAGTTCTTC
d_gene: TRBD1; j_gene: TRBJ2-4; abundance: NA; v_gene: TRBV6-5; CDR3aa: CASSRGQGENIQYF; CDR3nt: TGTGCCAGCAGTCGAGGACAGGGGGAAAACATTCAGTACTTC
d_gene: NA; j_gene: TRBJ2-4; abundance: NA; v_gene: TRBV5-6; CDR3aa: CASSSRGRGNIQYF; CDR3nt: TGTGCCAGCAGCTCCCGGGGCCGAGGAAACATTCAGTACTTC
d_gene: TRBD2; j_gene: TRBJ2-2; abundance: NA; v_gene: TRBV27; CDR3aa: CASSPSLREITGELFF; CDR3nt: TGTGCCAGCAGCCCTTCCCTGCGGGAGATCACCGGGGAGCTGTTTTTT
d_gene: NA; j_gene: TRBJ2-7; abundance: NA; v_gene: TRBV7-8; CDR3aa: CASSFRDRGTFGEQYF; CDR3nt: TGTGCCAGCAGCTTCCGGGACAGAGGGACTTTCGGCGAGCAGTACTTC
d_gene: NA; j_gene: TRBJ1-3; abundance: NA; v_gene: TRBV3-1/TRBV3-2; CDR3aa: CASSQSLGSGNTIYF; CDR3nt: TGTGCCAGCAGCCAGTCCCTTGGCTCTGGAAACACCATATATTTT
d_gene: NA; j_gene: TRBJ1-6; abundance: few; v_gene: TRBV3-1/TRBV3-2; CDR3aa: CASSRSNSPLHF; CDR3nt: TGTGCCAGCAGCCGAAGTAATTCACCCCTCCACTTT
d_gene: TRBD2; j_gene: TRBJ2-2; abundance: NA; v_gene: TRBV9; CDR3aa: CASSPTSGRAAGELFF; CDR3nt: TGTGCCAGCAGCCCCACTAGCGGGAGGGCCGCCGGGGAGCTGTTTTTT
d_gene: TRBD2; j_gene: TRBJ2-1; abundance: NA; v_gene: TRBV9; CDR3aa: CASSEGLADHYNEQFF; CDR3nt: TGTGCCAGCAGCGAGGGACTAGCGGACCATTACAATGAGCAGTTCTTC
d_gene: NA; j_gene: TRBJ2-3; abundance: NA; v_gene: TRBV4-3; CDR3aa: CASSQGREGPDTQYF; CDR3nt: TGCGCCAGCAGCCAAGGTCGTGAGGGCCCAGATACGCAGTATTTT
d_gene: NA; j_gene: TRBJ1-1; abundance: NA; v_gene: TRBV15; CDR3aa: CATSRDGQPNTEAFF; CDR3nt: TGTGCCACCAGCAGAGATGGACAGCCGAACACTGAAGCTTTCTTT
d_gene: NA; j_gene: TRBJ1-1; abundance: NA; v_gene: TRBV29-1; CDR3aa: CSVGERQARGTEAFF; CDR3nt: TGCAGCGTTGGGGAGAGACAGGCGAGAGGCACTGAAGCTTTCTTT
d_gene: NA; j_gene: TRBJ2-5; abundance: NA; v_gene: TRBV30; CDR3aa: CAWSARETQYF; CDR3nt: TGTGCCTGGAGTGCGAGGGAGACCCAGTACTTC
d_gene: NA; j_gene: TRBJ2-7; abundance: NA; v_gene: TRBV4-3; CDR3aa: CASSQGTVSYEQYF; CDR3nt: TGCGCCAGCAGCCAAGGGACAGTCTCCTACGAGCAGTACTTC
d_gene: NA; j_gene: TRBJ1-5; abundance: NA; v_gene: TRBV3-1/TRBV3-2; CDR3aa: CASSPSRGQPQHF; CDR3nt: TGTGCCAGCAGCCCCTCCCGGGGGCAGCCCCAGCATTTT
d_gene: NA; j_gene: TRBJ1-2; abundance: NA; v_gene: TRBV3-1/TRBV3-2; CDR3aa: CASSREGRSGYTF; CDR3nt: TGTGCCAGCAGCCGAGAGGGACGGTCGGGCTACACCTTC
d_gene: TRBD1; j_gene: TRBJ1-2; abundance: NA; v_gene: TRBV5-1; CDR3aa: CASSLITGGFEYGYTF; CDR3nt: TGCGCCAGCAGCTTGATTACAGGGGGCTTTGAGTATGGCTACACCTTC
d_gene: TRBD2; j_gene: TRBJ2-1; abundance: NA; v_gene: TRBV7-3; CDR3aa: CASSQTPSGRAGEQFF; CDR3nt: TGTGCCAGCAGCCAAACGCCTAGCGGGAGGGCCGGTGAGCAGTTCTTC
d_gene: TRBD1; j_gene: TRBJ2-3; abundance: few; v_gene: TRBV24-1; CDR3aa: CATSDTGGTDTQYF; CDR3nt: TGTGCCACCAGTGATACAGGGGGTACAGATACGCAGTATTTT
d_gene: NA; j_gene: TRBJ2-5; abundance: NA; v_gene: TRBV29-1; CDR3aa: CSVEVYRNFQETQYF; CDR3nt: TGCAGCGTTGAAGTATACAGAAATTTCCAAGAGACCCAGTACTTC
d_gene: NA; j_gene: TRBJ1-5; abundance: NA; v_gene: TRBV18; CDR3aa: CASSLTYSNQPQHF; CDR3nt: TGTGCCAGCTCACTGACGTATAGCAATCAGCCCCAGCATTTT
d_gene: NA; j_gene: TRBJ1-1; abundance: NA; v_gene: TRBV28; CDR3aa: CASSPSAMNTEAFF; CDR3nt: TGTGCCAGCAGTCCCAGCGCCATGAACACTGAAGCTTTCTTT
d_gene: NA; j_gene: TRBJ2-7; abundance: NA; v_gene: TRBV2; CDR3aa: CATRRAYEQYF; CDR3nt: TGTGCCACCCGGAGGGCCTACGAGCAGTACTTC
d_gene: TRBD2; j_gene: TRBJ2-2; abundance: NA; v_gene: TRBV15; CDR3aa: CATSRDPSGGNTGELFF; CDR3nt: TGTGCCACCAGCAGAGATCCCAGCGGGGGGAACACCGGGGAGCTGTTTTTT
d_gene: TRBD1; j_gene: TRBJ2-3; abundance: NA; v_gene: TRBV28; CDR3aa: CATAGGTGGADTQYF; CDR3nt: TGTGCCACCGCAGGGGGGACAGGGGGCGCAGATACGCAGTATTTT
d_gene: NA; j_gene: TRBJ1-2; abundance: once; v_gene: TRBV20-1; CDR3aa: CSEHPGYTF; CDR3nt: TGCAGTGAACATCCTGGCTACACCTTC
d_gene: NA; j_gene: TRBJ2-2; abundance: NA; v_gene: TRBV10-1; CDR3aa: CASSDRRNTGELFF; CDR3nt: TGCGCCAGCAGTGATCGGCGTAATACCGGGGAGCTGTTTTTT
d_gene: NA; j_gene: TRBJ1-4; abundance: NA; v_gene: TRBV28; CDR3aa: CASSSMDSILANEKLFF; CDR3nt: TGTGCCAGCAGTTCTATGGACAGCATCTTAGCGAATGAAAAACTGTTTTTT
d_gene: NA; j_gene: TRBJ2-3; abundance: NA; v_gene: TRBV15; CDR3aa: CATSRAWGVGTDTQYF; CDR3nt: TGTGCCACCAGCAGAGCGTGGGGAGTGGGGACAGATACGCAGTATTTT
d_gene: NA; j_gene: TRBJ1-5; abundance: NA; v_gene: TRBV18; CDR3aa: CASSPRGTRDQPQHF; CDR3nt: TGTGCCAGCTCTCCCCGCGGGACACGGGATCAGCCCCAGCATTTT
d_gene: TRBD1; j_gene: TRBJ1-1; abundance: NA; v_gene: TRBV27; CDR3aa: CASSRDRMNTEAFF; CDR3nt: TGTGCCAGCAGTCGGGACAGGATGAACACTGAAGCTTTCTTT
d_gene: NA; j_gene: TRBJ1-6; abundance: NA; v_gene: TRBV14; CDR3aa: CASSQSGKSPLHF; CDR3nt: TGTGCCAGCAGCCAAAGCGGGAAATCACCCCTCCACTTT
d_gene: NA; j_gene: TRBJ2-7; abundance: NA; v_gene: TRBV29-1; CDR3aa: CSVEPLARSDYEQYF; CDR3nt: TGCAGCGTTGAACCCCTAGCGAGATCAGACTACGAGCAGTACTTC
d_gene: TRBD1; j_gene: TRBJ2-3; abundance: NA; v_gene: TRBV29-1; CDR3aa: CSVTPGQGTDTQYF; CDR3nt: TGCAGCGTAACACCGGGACAGGGAACAGATACGCAGTATTTT
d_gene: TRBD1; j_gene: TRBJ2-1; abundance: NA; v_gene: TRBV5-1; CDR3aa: CASEKDRGPSEQFF; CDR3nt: TGCGCCAGCGAAAAGGACAGGGGGCCAAGTGAGCAGTTCTTC
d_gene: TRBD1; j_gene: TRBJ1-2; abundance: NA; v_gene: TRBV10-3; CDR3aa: CAISGTGDHGYTF; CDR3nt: TGTGCCATCAGTGGGACAGGGGATCATGGCTACACCTTC
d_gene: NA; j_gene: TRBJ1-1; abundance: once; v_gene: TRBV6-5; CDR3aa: CASSIGTPTEAFF; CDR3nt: TGTGCCAGCAGTATCGGGACCCCCACTGAAGCTTTCTTT
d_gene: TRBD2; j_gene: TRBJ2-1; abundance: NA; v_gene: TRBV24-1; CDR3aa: CATSDPLAGMANEQFF; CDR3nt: TGTGCCACCAGTGACCCTCTAGCGGGAATGGCCAATGAGCAGTTCTTC
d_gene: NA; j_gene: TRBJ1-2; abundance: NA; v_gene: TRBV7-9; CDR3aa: CASSLMDNGYTF; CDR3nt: TGTGCCAGCAGCTTAATGGACAATGGCTACACCTTC
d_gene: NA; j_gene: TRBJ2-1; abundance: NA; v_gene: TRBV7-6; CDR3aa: CASSLARLLAPYNEQFF; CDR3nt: TGTGCCAGCAGCTTAGCGCGTTTACTAGCCCCCTACAATGAGCAGTTCTTC
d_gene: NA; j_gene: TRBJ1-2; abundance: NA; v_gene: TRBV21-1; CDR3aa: CASSSQGLGAYGYTF; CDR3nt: TGTGCCAGCAGCAGTCAGGGGCTAGGTGCTTATGGCTACACCTTC
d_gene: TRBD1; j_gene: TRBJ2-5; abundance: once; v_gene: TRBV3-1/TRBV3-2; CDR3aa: CASSLTGNWETQYF; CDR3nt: TGTGCCAGCAGCCTGACAGGGAATTGGGAGACCCAGTACTTC
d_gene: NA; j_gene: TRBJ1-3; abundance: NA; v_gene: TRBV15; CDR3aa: CATPLDTIYF; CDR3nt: TGTGCCACCCCCCTTGACACCATATATTTT
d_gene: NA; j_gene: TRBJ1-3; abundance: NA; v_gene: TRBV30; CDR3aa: CAWSWGAKDTIYF; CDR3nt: TGTGCCTGGAGTTGGGGGGCTAAGGACACCATATATTTT
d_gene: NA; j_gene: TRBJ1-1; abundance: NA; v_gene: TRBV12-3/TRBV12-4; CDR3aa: CASSLLLGQKAFF; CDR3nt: TGTGCCAGCAGTTTATTGTTGGGGCAGAAAGCTTTCTTT
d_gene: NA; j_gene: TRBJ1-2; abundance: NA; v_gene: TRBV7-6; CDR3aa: CASSLDPGRTNYHGYTF; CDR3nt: TGTGCCAGCAGCTTAGACCCGGGGCGGACTAACTATCATGGCTACACCTTC
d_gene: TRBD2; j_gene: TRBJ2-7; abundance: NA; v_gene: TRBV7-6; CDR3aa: CASSRIAGGPYEQYF; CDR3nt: TGTGCCAGCAGCCGGATAGCGGGAGGGCCGTACGAGCAGTACTTC
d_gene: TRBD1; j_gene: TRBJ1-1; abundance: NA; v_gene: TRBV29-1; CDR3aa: CSVEIRQGARLRNEAFF; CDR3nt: TGCAGCGTTGAAATTCGTCAGGGGGCGAGACTTCGGAACGAAGCTTTCTTT
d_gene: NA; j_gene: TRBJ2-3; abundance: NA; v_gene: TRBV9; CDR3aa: CASSVAGTFSTDTQYF; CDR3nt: TGTGCCAGCAGCGTAGCGGGGACGTTTAGCACAGATACGCAGTATTTT
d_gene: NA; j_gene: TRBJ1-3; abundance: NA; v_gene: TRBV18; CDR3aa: CASSPLNGISGNTIYF; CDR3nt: TGTGCCAGCTCACCACTTAACGGGATCTCTGGAAACACCATATATTTT
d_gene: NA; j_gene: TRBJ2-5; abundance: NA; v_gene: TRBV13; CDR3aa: CASSLARETQYF; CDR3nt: TGTGCCAGCAGCTTAGCCCGGGAGACCCAGTACTTC
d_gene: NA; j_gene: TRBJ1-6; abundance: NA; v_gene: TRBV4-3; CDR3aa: CASSQVSGAHSPLHF; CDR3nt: TGCGCCAGCAGCCAAGTGTCAGGGGCCCATTCACCCCTCCACTTT
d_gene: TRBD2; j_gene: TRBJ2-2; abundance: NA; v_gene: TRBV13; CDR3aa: CASSTYSGDRELFF; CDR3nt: TGTGCCAGCAGCACCTACAGCGGGGACCGGGAGCTGTTTTTT
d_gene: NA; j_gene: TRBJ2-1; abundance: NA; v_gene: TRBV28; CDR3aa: CASRPGVTYNEQFF; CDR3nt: TGTGCCAGCAGGCCCGGTGTAACCTACAATGAGCAGTTCTTC
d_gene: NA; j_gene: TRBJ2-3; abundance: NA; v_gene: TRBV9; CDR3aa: CASSQPGRTDTQYF; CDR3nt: TGTGCCAGCAGTCAACCGGGGCGCACAGATACGCAGTATTTT